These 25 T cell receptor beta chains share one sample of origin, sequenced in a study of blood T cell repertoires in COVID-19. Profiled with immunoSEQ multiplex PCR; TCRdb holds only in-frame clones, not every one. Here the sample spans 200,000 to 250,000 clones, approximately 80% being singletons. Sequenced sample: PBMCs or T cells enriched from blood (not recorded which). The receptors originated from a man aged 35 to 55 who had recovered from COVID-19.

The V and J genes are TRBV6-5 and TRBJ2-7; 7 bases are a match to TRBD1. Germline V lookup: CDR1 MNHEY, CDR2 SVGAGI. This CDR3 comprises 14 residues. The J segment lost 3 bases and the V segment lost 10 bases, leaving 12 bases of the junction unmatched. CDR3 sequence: CATKRGPPFYEQYF. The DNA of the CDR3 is TGTGCCACTAAGAGGGGGCCCCCCTTCTACGAGCAGTACTTC.

The DNA of the CDR3 is TGTGCCAGCTCACCACCCGGGAACAATCAGCCCCAGCATTTT. Its protein is CASSPPGNNQPQHF. V and J are TRBV18 and TRBJ1-5, with D unresolved. Per the germline V gene, CDR1 is KGHSH and CDR2 is LQKENI. V lost 0 bases and J 3 bases, leaving 6 bases between the germline ends. The length of the CDR3 is 14 residues.

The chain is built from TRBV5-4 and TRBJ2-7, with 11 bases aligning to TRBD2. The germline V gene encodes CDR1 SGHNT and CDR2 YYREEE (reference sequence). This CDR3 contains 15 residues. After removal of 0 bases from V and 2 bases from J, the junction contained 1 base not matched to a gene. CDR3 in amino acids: CASSLDSGRAYEQYF. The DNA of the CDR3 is TGTGCCAGCAGCTTGGATAGCGGGAGGGCCTACGAGCAGTACTTC.

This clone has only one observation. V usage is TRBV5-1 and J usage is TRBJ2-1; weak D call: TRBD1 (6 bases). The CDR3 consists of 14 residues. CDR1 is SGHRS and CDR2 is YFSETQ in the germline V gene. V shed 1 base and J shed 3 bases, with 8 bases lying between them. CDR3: CASSLQTGYNEQFF. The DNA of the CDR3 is TGCGCCAGCAGCTTGCAGACAGGCTACAATGAGCAGTTCTTC.

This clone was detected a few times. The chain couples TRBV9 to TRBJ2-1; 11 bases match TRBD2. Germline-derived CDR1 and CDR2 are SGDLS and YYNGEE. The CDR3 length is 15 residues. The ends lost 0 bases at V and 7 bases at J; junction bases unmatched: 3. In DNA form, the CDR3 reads TGTGCCAGCAGCGTAGCTAGCGGGAGGCAAAATGAGCAGTTCTTC. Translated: CASSVASGRQNEQFF.

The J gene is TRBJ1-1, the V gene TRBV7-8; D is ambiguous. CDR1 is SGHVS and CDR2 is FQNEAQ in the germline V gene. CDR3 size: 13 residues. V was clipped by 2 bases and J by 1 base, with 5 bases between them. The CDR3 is CASSLYRNTEAFF. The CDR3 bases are TGTGCCAGCAGCTTATATAGGAACACTGAAGCTTTCTTT.

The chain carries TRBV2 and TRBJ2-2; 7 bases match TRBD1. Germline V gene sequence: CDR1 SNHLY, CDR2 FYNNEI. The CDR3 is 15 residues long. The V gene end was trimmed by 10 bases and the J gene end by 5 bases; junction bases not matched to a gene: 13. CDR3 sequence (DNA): TGTGCCACCAAGGGACAGTCTGACGGGACCGGGGAGCTGTTTTTT. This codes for CATKGQSDGTGELFF.

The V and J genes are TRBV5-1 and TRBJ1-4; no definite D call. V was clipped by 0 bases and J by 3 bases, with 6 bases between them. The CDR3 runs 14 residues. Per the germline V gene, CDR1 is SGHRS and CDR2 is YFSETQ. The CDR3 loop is CASSLESANEKLFF. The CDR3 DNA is TGCGCCAGCAGCTTGGAGTCAGCTAATGAAAAACTGTTTTTT.

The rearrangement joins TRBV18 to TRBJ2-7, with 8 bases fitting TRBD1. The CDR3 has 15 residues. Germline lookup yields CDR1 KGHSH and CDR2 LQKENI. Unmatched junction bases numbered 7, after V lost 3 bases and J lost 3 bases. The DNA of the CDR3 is TGTGCCAGCTCACCTGACCGGGACAGGAGCTACGAGCAGTACTTC. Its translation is CASSPDRDRSYEQYF.

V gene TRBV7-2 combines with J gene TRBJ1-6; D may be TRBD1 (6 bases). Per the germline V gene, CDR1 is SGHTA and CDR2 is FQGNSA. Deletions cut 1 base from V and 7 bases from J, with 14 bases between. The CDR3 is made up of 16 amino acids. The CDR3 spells CASSLVAGARNSPLHF. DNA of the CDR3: TGTGCCAGCAGCTTAGTGGCGGGGGCGAGGAATTCACCCCTCCACTTT.

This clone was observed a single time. The chain's CDR3 is CASSGLHYEQYF. The CDR3 bases are TGTGCCAGCAGTGGACTCCACTACGAGCAGTACTTC. This chain joins TRBV2 and TRBJ2-7; D is unclear. Per the germline V gene, CDR1 is SNHLY and CDR2 is FYNNEI. The CDR3 has 12 amino acids. V shed 4 bases and J shed 3 bases, with 7 bases lying between them.

CDR3 amino acids: CASRTGGAGTGELFF. Here the CDR3 DNA reads TGTGCCAGTAGAACAGGGGGCGCGGGCACCGGGGAGCTGTTTTTT. This rearrangement joins TRBV19 to TRBJ2-2, with 9 bases that match TRBD1. The junction had 6 bases not matched to a gene; V was cut back by 6 bases and J by 4 bases. Per germline, CDR1 LNHDA and CDR2 SQIVND (reference sequence). The CDR3 has 15 residues.

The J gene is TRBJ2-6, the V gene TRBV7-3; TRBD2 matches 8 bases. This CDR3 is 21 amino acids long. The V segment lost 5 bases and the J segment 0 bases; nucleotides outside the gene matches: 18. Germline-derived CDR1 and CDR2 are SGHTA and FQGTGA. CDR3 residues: CASSPAPGTRIPYSGANVLTF. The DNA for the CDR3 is TGTGCCAGCAGCCCAGCCCCCGGGACTAGAATCCCCTACTCTGGGGCCAACGTCCTGACTTTC.

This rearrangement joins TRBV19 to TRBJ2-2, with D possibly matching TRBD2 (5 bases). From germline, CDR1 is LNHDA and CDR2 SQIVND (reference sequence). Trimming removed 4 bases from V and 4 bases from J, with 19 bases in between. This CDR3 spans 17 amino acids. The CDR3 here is CASSRAASGILTGELFF. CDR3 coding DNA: TGTGCCAGTAGTAGGGCGGCGAGCGGAATACTCACCGGGGAGCTGTTTTTT.

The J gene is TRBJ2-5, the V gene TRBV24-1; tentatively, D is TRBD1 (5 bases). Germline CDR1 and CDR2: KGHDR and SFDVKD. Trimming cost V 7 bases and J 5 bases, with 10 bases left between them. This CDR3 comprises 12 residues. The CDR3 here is CATRDSLETQYF. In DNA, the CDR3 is TGTGCCACCAGAGACAGTCTGGAGACCCAGTACTTC.

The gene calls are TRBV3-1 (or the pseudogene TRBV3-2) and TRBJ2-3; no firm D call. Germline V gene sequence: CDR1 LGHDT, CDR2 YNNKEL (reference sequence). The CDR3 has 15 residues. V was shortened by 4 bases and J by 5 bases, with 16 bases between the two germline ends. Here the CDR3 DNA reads TGTGCCAGCAGCCCCATTCGAAGCGCCGTAGATACGCAGTATTTT. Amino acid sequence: CASSPIRSAVDTQYF.

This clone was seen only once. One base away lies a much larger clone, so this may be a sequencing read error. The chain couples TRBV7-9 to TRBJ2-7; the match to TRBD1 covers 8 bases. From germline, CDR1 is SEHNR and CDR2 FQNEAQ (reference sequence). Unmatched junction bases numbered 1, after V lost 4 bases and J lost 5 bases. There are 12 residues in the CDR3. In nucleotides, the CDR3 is TGTGCCAGCAGCTCGACAGGGGACGAGCAGTACTTC. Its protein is CASSSTGDEQYF. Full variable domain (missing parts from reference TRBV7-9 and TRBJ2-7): DTGVSQNPRHKITKRGQNVTFRCDPISEHNRLYWYRQTLGQGPEFLTYFQNEAQLEKSRLLSDRFSAERPKGSFSTLEIQRTEQGDSAMYLCASSSTGDEQYFGPGTRLTVT.

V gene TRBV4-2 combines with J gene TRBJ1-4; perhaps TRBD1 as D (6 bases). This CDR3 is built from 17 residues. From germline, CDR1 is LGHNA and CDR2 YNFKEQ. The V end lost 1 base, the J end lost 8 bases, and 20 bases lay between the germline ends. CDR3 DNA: TGTGCCAGCAGCCAAGCGGCGCTACAGGGATTGGGAGAAAAACTGTTTTTT. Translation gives CASSQAALQGLGEKLFF.

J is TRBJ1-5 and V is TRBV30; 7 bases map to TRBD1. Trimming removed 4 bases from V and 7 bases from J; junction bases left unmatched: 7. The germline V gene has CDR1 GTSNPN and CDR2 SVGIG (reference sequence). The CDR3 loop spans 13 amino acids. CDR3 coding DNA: TGTGCCTGGACGACAGGGTTAAGACAGCCCCAGCATTTT. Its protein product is CAWTTGLRQPQHF.

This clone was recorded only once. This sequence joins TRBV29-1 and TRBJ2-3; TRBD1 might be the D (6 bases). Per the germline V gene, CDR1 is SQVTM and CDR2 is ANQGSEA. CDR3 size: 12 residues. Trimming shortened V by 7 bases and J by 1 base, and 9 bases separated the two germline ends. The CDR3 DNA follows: TGCAGCGCGACAGGCGGCACAGATACGCAGTATTTT. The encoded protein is CSATGGTDTQYF.

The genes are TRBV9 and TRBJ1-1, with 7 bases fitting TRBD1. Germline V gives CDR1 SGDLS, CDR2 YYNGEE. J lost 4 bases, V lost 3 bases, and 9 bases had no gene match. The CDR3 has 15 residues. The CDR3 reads CASSARQGRSTEAFF. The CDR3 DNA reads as TGTGCCAGCAGCGCTCGACAGGGTCGGAGCACTGAAGCTTTCTTT.

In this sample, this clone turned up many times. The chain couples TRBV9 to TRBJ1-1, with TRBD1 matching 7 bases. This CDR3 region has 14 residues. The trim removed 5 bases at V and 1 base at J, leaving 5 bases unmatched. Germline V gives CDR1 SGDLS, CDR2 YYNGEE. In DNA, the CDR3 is TGTGCCAGCAGTGACAGGGTCCAGAACACTGAAGCTTTCTTT. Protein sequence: CASSDRVQNTEAFF.

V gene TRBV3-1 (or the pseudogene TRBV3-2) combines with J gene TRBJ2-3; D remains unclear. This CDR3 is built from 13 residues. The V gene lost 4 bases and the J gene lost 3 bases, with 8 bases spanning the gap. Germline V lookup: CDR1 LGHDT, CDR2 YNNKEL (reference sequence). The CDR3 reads CASSRSETDTQYF. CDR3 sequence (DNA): TGTGCCAGCAGCCGTAGTGAGACAGATACGCAGTATTTT.

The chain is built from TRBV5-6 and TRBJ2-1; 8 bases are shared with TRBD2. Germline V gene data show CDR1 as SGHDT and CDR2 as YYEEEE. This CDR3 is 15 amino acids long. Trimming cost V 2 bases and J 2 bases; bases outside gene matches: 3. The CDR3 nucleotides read TGTGCCAGCAGCTTCTTTAGCGGGACCTACAATGAGCAGTTCTTC. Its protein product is CASSFFSGTYNEQFF. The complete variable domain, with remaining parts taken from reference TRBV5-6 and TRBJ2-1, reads DAGVTQSPTHLIKTRGQQVTLRCSPKSGHDTVSWYQQALGQGPQFIFQYYEEEERQRGNFPDRFSGHQFPNYSSELNVNALLLGDSALYLCASSFFSGTYNEQFFGPGTRLTVL.

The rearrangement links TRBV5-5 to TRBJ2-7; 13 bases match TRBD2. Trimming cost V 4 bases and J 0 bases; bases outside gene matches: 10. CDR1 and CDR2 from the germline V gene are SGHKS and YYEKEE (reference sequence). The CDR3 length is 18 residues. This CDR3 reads CASSRHSGTSGTSYEQYF. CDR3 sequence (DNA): TGTGCCAGCAGCCGGCACTCCGGGACTAGCGGGACCTCCTACGAGCAGTACTTC. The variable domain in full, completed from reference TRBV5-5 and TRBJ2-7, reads DAGVTQSPTHLIKTRGQQVTLRCSPISGHKSVSWYQQVLGQGPQFIFQYYEKEERGRGNFPDRFSARQFPNYSSELNVNALLLGDSALYLCASSRHSGTSGTSYEQYFGPGTRLTVT.